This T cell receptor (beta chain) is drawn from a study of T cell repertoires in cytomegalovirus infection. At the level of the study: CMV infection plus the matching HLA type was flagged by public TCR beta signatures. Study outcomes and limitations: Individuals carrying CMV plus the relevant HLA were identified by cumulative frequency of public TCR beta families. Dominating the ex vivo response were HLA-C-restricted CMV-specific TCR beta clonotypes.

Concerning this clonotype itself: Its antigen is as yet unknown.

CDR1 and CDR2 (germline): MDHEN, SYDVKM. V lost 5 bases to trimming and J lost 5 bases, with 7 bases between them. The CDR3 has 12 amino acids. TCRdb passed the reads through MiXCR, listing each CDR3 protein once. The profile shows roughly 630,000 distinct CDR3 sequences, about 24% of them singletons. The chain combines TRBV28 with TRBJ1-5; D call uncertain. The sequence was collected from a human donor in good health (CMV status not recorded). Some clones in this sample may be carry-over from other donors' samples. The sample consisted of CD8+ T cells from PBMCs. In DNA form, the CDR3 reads TGTGCCAGCAGTCTGTCATATCAGCCCCAGCATTTT. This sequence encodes CASSLSYQPQHF.